This T cell receptor beta chain was sequenced in a study of blood T cell repertoires in COVID-19. Study as a whole: The United States, Italy and Spain supplied acute and convalescent COVID-19 samples. In each case, the material was cDNA or gDNA derived from T cells, B-cell-depleted T cells, or PBMCs.

V lost 7 bases and J lost 2, with 5 bases in between. This CDR3 has 12 residues. CDR1 is MDHEN and CDR2 is SYDVKM in the germline V gene. Methods used by the authors: Reference gene primer amplification gave estimated nucleated cell counts. Data came from immunoSEQ multiplex PCR; TCRdb stores just in-frame clones and leaves some out. V and J calls and clone size follow that table, whereas D and trimming were derived from the DNA. Among tens of thousands of clones listed, 84% were seen once. This clonotype was obtained from a human donor in a cohort sampled during active COVID-19. Material: peripheral blood. This sequence joins TRBV28 and TRBJ1-4; D unresolved. The CDR3 here is CASTQTNEKLFF. CDR3 DNA: TGTGCCAGCACCCAGACTAATGAAAAACTGTTTTTT.